Included here is one T cell receptor (beta chain) sequence, with context. This clonotype was detected ten times or more. There is no known antigen for this receptor. No base quality information exists; no much larger clone differs at one position. The meaning of the sample's time point label: sample taken at primary tumor resection. Samples were obtained from 65 to 90 patients with early-stage, untreated non-small cell lung cancer from the lung TRACERx cohort. Without any cell sorting, TCR sequencing was performed on whole RNA extracted either from tumor and nontumor lung tissue or from cryopreserved PBMC samples. Patients were selected for TCR sequencing only if sufficient RNA was available from at least two tumor regions. Before selection, tumor and adjacent nontumor lung specimens were reviewed by a lung pathologist. This entry is derived from a study of spatial heterogeneity in lung cancer (dated by TCRdb to about 2019). Regarding the study in general: Beta-chain transcripts were consistently detected in greater numbers than alpha-chain transcripts, which likely reflects a higher abundance of beta-chain transcripts. In tumor regions, TCR transcript counts showed a strong correlation with a T cell transcriptional module score from matched bulk RNA-seq. In the raw uncorrected reads, each unique combination of TCR and UMI appeared on average more than ten times. The study linked features of the TCR repertoire to counts of nonsynonymous mutations, which were determined by whole-exome sequencing of tumor tissue. Both alpha and beta chains were TCR-sequenced in samples taken at surgery, namely 220 tumor regions, 63 to 70 matched nontumor lung samples and 50 to 60 PBMC samples. In non-small cell lung cancer, the study made a quantitative comparison of TCR alpha and beta repertoires among multiple tumor regions, matched nontumor lung and blood. Overall study outcomes, separate from this receptor: The number of expanded intratumoral alpha and beta TCRs correlated with the tumor nonsynonymous mutation count. Counts of ubiquitous and regional expanded TCRs were found to correlate with counts of ubiquitous and regional nonsynonymous mutations, respectively. Estimated TCR-seq coverage of tumor T cells was only about 6.5% for alpha chains and approximately 12% for beta chains. Confirming at a functional level the hypothesis that regional TCRs recognize regional mutations was considered to require additional single-cell paired TCR alpha and beta sequencing.

Receptor libraries were prepared by 5' RACE. For sequencing, a NextSeq 500 was employed. The TCR library protocol attached a unique molecular identifier to each TCR cDNA molecule to allow correction of PCR and sequencing errors. Turning to the authors' computational methods: Decombinator tools were used for TCR identification, UMI-based error correction and CDR3 extraction. TCRs above a frequency of 2 per 1,000, corresponding to the top 1% of the tumor frequency distribution, were defined as expanded. Expanded tumor TCRs statistically deemed absent (corrected P<0.05) from at least one tumor region were classed as regional, and all other expanded tumor TCRs were classed as ubiquitous. Renyi diversity was computed with the R vegan package after each repertoire had been subsampled 100 times to 5,000 TCRs. To build CDR3 similarity networks, amino acid triplet string-kernel similarity was used, and CDR3s were connected when their pairwise similarity was above 0.82. Starting from the raw public reads, TCRdb applied fastp trimming at Q25, assembled clones with MiXCR and retained in-frame beta chains. Each CDR3 protein appears once, grouped with its most common genes and DNA. The V and J calls were not made by the authors but by TCRdb's processing. The sample table lists about 28,000 distinct CDR3 sequences, more than 5.5% of them with a count of one. The ten largest account for roughly a quarter of the sample.

Trimming removed 2 bases from V and 3 bases from J; the gene matches leave 5 bases unexplained. The CDR3 holds 17 amino acids from the cysteine to the phenylalanine. The only DNA kept is the CDR3, 51 bases in frame from the first base. The sample here was lung tumor tissue, taken at surgery. The sequence joins TRBV12-3 or TRBV12-4 to TRBJ2-2; the central 11 bases match TRBD2. The clonotype comes from a male donor with early-stage non-small cell lung cancer. The DNA sequence follows: TGTGCCAGCAGTTTAACCCTAGCGGGGGGATACACCGGGGAGCTGTTTTTT. Translated, it gives CASSLTLAGGYTGELFF.